This TCR beta chain was captured by sequencing in a study of T cell clones after liver transplantation. Study as a whole: A pre-transplant mixed lymphocyte reaction with TCRbeta sequencing defined graft-donor-reactive clones followed in post-transplant blood. Standard immunosuppression, with no induction, continued until 12-24 months after transplant. As an antigen-independent comparator, third-party-reactive TCRbeta sequences came from pre-transplant mixed lymphocyte reactions.

This clone was seen once. The germline CDR1 and CDR2 sequences are MDHEN and SYDVKM. The CDR3 loop spans 17 amino acids. V was pared by 4 bases and J by 9 bases, with 13 bases of the junction left unmatched. Sequencing used immunoSEQ multiplex PCR; TCRdb keeps in-frame clones, though not all of them. Of 98,000 or so clones detected, about 81% appear once; the ten largest clones hold 0.8% to 1%. The chain carries TRBV28 and TRBJ2-1; 12 bases match TRBD2. The TCR comes from a human donor who received a liver transplant. Sequences were derived from CD4+ T cells from blood, sampled before liver transplant. The CDR3 protein is CASSSLPTSGRYSEQFF. DNA for the CDR3: TGTGCCAGCAGTTCCCTCCCGACTAGCGGGAGATATAGTGAGCAGTTCTTC.